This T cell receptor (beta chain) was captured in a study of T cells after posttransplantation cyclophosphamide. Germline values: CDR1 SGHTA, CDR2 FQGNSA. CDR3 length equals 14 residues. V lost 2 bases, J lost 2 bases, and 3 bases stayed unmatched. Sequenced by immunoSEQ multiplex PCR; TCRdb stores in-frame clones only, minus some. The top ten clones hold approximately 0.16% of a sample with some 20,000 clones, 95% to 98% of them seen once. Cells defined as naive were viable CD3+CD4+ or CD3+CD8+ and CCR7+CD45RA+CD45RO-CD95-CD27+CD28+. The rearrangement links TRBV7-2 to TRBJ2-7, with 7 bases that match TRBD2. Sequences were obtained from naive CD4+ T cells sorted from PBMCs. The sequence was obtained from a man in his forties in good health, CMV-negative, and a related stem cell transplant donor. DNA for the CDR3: TGTGCCAGCAGCTTACTAGCGGCAGCCTACGAGCAGTACTTC. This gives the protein CASSLLAAAYEQYF.